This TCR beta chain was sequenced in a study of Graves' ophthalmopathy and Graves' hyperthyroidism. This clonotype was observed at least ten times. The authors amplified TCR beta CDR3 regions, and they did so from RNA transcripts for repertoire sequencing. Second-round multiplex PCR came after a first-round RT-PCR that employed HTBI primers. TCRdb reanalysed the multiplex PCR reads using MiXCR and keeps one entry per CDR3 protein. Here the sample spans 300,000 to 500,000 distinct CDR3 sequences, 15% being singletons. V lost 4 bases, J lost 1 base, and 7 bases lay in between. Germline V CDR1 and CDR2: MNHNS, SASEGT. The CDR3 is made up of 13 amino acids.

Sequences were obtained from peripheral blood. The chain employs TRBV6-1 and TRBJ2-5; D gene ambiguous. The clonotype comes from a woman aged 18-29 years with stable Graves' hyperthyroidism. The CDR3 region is CASSARPQETQYF. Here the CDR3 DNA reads TGTGCCAGCAGTGCCAGGCCCCAAGAGACCCAGTACTTC.